The 17 T cell receptor beta chains listed next were all sequenced from one sample in a study of cytomegalovirus exposure and HLA in healthy donors. This PCR relied on a set of 60 Vbeta primers and 13 Jbeta primers. Measured with immunoSEQ multiplex PCR; TCRdb has only the in-frame clones, and not every one. The sample lists over 100,000 clones, just over 65% occurring once. Material for sequencing was PBMCs. Receptors were obtained from a man aged 18 to 30 in good health and CMV-seronegative.

J is TRBJ2-7 and V is TRBV11-2; D is possibly TRBD1 (5 bases). This CDR3 has 14 amino acids. Trimming pared 4 bases from V and 3 bases from J, leaving 13 bases between. From germline, CDR1 is SGHAT and CDR2 FQNNGV. The CDR3 sequence: CASSSTASLYEQYF. The CDR3 coding sequence is TGTGCCAGCAGCTCGACAGCGTCTCTCTACGAGCAGTACTTC.

V and J are TRBV27 and TRBJ2-7; TRBD1 is a possible D gene (5 bases). The germline V and J ends were trimmed by 6 bases and 1 base, with 13 bases remaining between them. Germline assignment: CDR1 MNHEY and CDR2 SMNVEV (reference sequence). The CDR3 has 14 residues. CDR3 nucleotide sequence: TGTGCCAGCAGGAGACAGCTGACATCCTACGAGCAGTACTTC. Translating gives CASRRQLTSYEQYF.

The chain links TRBV30 to TRBJ1-2, with TRBD1 as a possible D gene (5 bases). The V end lost 6 bases, the J end lost 0 bases, and 11 bases lay between the germline ends. Germline-derived CDR1 and CDR2 are GTSNPN and SVGIG (reference sequence). This CDR3 region has 13 residues. The DNA for the CDR3 is TGTGCCTGCCGGACACCGACTAACTATGGCTACACCTTC. This codes for CACRTPTNYGYTF.

This chain connects TRBV2 to TRBJ1-4, with TRBD1 matching 9 bases. The CDR3 length is 14 residues. The trim removed 4 bases at V and 7 bases at J, leaving 4 bases unmatched. In germline, CDR1 is SNHLY, CDR2 FYNNEI. The DNA of the CDR3 is TGTGCCAGCAGTGGCCGGACAGGGGTTGAAAAACTGTTTTTT. Translation gives CASSGRTGVEKLFF.

This clone is a singleton in its sample. The chain joins TRBV9 to TRBJ2-1, with 10 bases fitting TRBD2. CDR1 and CDR2 (germline): SGDLS, YYNGEE. V lost 1 base, J lost 6 bases, and 4 bases stayed unmatched. CDR3 length equals 15 residues. CDR3 sequence reads: CASSVLAGESNEQFF. The DNA of the CDR3 is TGTGCCAGCAGCGTACTAGCGGGAGAAAGCAATGAGCAGTTCTTC.

The rearrangement uses TRBV11-2 and TRBJ2-2; 8 bases line up with TRBD1. V shed 7 bases and J 6 bases; nucleotides not matched to a gene: 10. There are 15 residues in the CDR3. Germline values: CDR1 SGHAT, CDR2 FQNNGV. The CDR3 here is CASTAGGVRPGELFF. The CDR3 nucleotides read TGTGCCAGCACGGCAGGGGGCGTCCGTCCCGGGGAGCTGTTTTTT.

This chain links TRBV18 with TRBJ1-2; D gene ambiguous. V was pared by 1 base and J by 0 bases, with 21 bases between. The germline CDR1 and CDR2 sequences are KGHSH and LQKENI. The CDR3 consists of 19 residues. The CDR3 DNA is TGTGCCAGCTCACCACAGAGGGTTGGACGGATCCAAACTAACTATGGCTACACCTTC. It is translated as CASSPQRVGRIQTNYGYTF.

This clone was observed a few times. J is TRBJ1-1 and V is TRBV27; D is perhaps TRBD1 (6 bases). V dropped 2 bases and J dropped 0 bases, with 10 bases sitting between them. Per germline, CDR1 MNHEY and CDR2 SMNVEV (reference sequence). The CDR3 length is 15 residues. The CDR3 DNA reads TGTGCCAGCAGTTTAGGGGGGGCCCTGAACACTGAAGCTTTCTTT. Encoded protein: CASSLGGALNTEAFF.

The gene calls are TRBV29-1 and TRBJ2-5; 10 bases match TRBD2. Losses at the gene ends were 4 bases for V and 1 base for J; bases not matched to a gene: 3. Germline CDR1 is SQVTM and CDR2 is ANQGSEA. CDR3 length equals 14 residues. The CDR3 reads CSVGTSGTQETQYF. The CDR3 bases are TGCAGCGTTGGTACTAGCGGGACCCAAGAGACCCAGTACTTC.

This clone was counted between two and nine times. The V call is TRBV7-2, the J call TRBJ1-1; D remains unclear. The CDR3 contains 17 residues. V lost 3 bases, J lost 0 bases, and 17 bases lay in between. Germline V gene sequence: CDR1 SGHTA, CDR2 FQGNSA. The DNA of the CDR3 is TGTGCCAGCAGCTTCCCAGAGGCACGGAAATTGAACACTGAAGCTTTCTTT. Amino acid sequence: CASSFPEARKLNTEAFF.

The V call is TRBV7-2, the J call TRBJ2-7, with TRBD2 matching over 8 bases. Trimming took 1 base from V and 3 from J; bases not matched to a gene: 8. The length of the CDR3 is 16 residues. Per the germline V gene, CDR1 is SGHTA and CDR2 is FQGNSA. CDR3 coding DNA: TGTGCCAGCAGCTTAGTCGGCACTAGCGGACTCTACGAGCAGTACTTC. Protein product: CASSLVGTSGLYEQYF.

The chain is built from TRBV11-2 and TRBJ2-7, with D possibly TRBD1 on 6 matching bases. The germline V gene has CDR1 SGHAT and CDR2 FQNNGV. With 7 bases removed from V and 3 bases from J, the gap between germline ends came to 16 bases. The CDR3 contains 14 residues. CDR3 sequence reads: CASTLGNRVYEQYF. The CDR3 DNA is TGTGCCAGCACCCTCGGAAACAGGGTCTACGAGCAGTACTTC.

The rearrangement links TRBV7-2 to TRBJ1-5; no definite D call. The CDR3 totals 17 residues. V lost 2 bases to trimming and J lost 6 bases, with 20 bases between them. Germline V gene data show CDR1 as SGHTA and CDR2 as FQGNSA. The CDR3 DNA follows: TGTGCCAGCAGCTTAATAATCGGCAGTACTAACGGTCAGCCCCAGCATTTT. This codes for CASSLIIGSTNGQPQHF.

This rearrangement joins TRBV7-8 to TRBJ2-4; 9 positions agree with TRBD2. V shed 1 base, J shed 8 bases, and the junction held 3 bases outside the gene matches. Germline CDR1 reads SGHVS; CDR2 reads FQNEAQ. The CDR3 is made up of 14 amino acids. CDR3 nucleotide sequence: TGTGCCAGCAGCTTAGTAGCGGGAGTATACATTCAGTACTTC. Translated, it gives CASSLVAGVYIQYF. Together with reference TRBV7-8 and TRBJ2-4, the CDR3 gives the full variable domain: GAGVSQSPRYKVAKRGQDVALRCDPISGHVSLFWYQQALGQGPEFLTYFQNEAQLDKSGLPSDRFFAERPEGSVSTLKIQRTQQEDSAVYLCASSLVAGVYIQYFGAGTRLSVL.

This clone was detected a few times. The rearrangement links TRBV27 to TRBJ1-1, with unresolved D. Trimming cost V 3 bases and J 7 bases, with 6 bases left between them. Germline-derived CDR1 and CDR2 are MNHEY and SMNVEV (reference sequence). The CDR3 runs 11 residues. CDR3: CASSFGGEAFF. DNA for the CDR3: TGTGCCAGCAGTTTCGGTGGTGAAGCTTTCTTT.

The chain combines TRBV7-2 with TRBJ2-4; unclear D gene. The CDR3 length is 19 residues. Germline-derived CDR1 and CDR2 are SGHTA and FQGNSA. V was cut by 5 bases and J by 0 bases, with 23 bases left in between. CDR3: CASSIPVQPGPAAKNIQYF. Written as DNA, the CDR3 is TGTGCCAGCAGCATCCCGGTTCAGCCTGGGCCCGCAGCCAAAAACATTCAGTACTTC.

In this sample, this clone turned up a few times. J is TRBJ2-7 and V is TRBV2; D gene ambiguous. Germline values: CDR1 SNHLY, CDR2 FYNNEI. V was clipped by 2 bases and J by 0 bases, with 11 bases between them. This CDR3 contains 15 residues. The CDR3 is CASSENAGHSYEQYF. The CDR3 DNA is TGTGCCAGCAGTGAAAATGCAGGCCACTCCTACGAGCAGTACTTC.